A single sample is the source of the 15 T cell receptor beta chains below, sequenced in a study of T cell responses to AZD1222 COVID-19 vaccine. TCRdb's table, derived via immunoSEQ multiplex PCR, lists solely in-frame clones and lacks some. The sample contains around 44,000 clones, around 85% of which appear only once. This specimen was peripheral blood, taken 28 days after the second AZD1222 dose. The receptors were gathered from an adult who received the AZD1222 COVID-19 vaccine.

This sequence joins TRBV19 and TRBJ1-4, with unresolved D. Germline CDR1 is LNHDA and CDR2 is SQIVND (reference sequence). The CDR3 consists of 13 residues. The V end lost 5 bases, the J end lost 0 bases, and 4 bases lay between the germline ends. This CDR3 reads CASSGSTNEKLFF. DNA of the CDR3: TGTGCCAGTAGTGGGTCAACTAATGAAAAACTGTTTTTT.

The CDR3 nucleotides read TGTGCCACTTACAGGGCCTCCCCCTACGAGCAGTACTTC. It translates to CATYRASPYEQYF. The chain couples TRBV28 to TRBJ2-7; D perhaps matches TRBD1 (6 bases). This CDR3 is 13 amino acids long. The germline CDR1 and CDR2 sequences are MDHEN and SYDVKM. Trimming removed 10 bases from V and 2 bases from J, with 15 bases in between.

The rearrangement joins TRBV7-2 to TRBJ2-5, with D tentatively TRBD2 (6 bases). V was pared by 4 bases and J by 7 bases, with 16 bases between. The CDR3 is made up of 14 amino acids. Germline CDR1 and CDR2: SGHTA and FQGNSA. The CDR3 nucleotides are TGTGCCAGCAGCTGGCGGGACCATCAGGGGACCCAGTACTTC. Translating gives CASSWRDHQGTQYF.

The V call is TRBV3-1 (or the pseudogene TRBV3-2), the J call TRBJ2-1, with a weak D call TRBD2 (7 bases). The V and J ends lost 4 bases and 7 bases respectively, with 23 bases between them. Germline V gene lookup returns CDR1 LGHDT and CDR2 YNNKEL (reference sequence). The CDR3 has 17 residues. CDR3 nucleotides: TGTGCCAGCAGCCCCCGGACTAGACGCCTTACAGGGAATGAGCAGTTCTTC. It is translated as CASSPRTRRLTGNEQFF.

The J gene is TRBJ1-4, the V gene TRBV28; D remains ambiguous. Trimming took 5 bases from V and 1 from J, leaving 17 bases between them. CDR3 length: 17 amino acids. Germline CDR1 is MDHEN and CDR2 is SYDVKM. CDR3 loop: CASSPLEGRRTNEKLFF. CDR3 bases: TGTGCCAGCAGTCCCCTCGAGGGCCGGAGAACTAATGAAAAACTGTTTTTT.

The chain links TRBV5-1 to TRBJ2-1; D gene ambiguous. The CDR3 runs to 22 residues. The germline CDR1 and CDR2 sequences are SGHRS and YFSETQ. With 0 bases removed from V and 0 bases from J, the gap between germline ends came to 28 bases. The CDR3 spells CASSLVMGDLDTPKSSYNEQFF. Here the CDR3 DNA reads TGCGCCAGCAGCTTGGTAATGGGTGACCTTGATACCCCTAAAAGCTCCTACAATGAGCAGTTCTTC. The full variable domain, its missing parts supplied by reference TRBV5-1 and TRBJ2-1, is KAGVTQTPRYLIKTRGQQVTLSCSPISGHRSVSWYQQTPGQGLQFLFEYFSETQRNKGNFPGRFSGRQFSNSRSEMNVSTLELGDSALYLCASSLVMGDLDTPKSSYNEQFFGPGTRLTVL.

The rearrangement joins TRBV28 to TRBJ2-3, with D perhaps TRBD2 (5 bases). The CDR3 loop spans 19 amino acids. Trimming removed 3 bases from V and 1 base from J, with 23 bases in between. The germline V gene encodes CDR1 MDHEN and CDR2 SYDVKM. The CDR3 spells CASSLRRRNLGTGTDTQYF. The CDR3 DNA sequence: TGTGCCAGCAGTTTGAGGAGGAGAAACCTAGGCACTGGCACAGATACGCAGTATTTT.

V and J are TRBV9 and TRBJ2-5, with D perhaps matching TRBD1 or TRBD2 (5 bases each). The CDR3 covers 14 residues. The V and J ends lost 0 bases and 5 bases respectively, with 11 bases between them. Germline loops: CDR1 SGDLS, CDR2 YYNGEE. The DNA for the CDR3 is TGTGCCAGCAGCGTAGCTTCATGGGGGGAGACCCAGTACTTC. Translated: CASSVASWGETQYF.

The chain uses TRBV12-3 or TRBV12-4 and TRBJ1-1, with D possibly TRBD1 on 5 matching bases. With 6 bases removed from V and 6 bases from J, the gap between germline ends came to 14 bases. The CDR3 totals 13 residues. CDR3 coding DNA: TGTGCCAGCAGACCGGGACGGAGCTCTGAAGCTTTCTTT. Translated: CASRPGRSSEAFF.

Comment on this clone: Other nucleotide sequences from this sample produce the same CDR3. This chain connects TRBV28 to TRBJ2-7; D not certain. The CDR3 contains 12 residues. From germline, CDR1 is MDHEN and CDR2 SYDVKM. The germline V and J ends were trimmed by 2 bases and 3 bases, with 5 bases remaining between them. The CDR3 reads CASSLGGYEQYF. DNA of the CDR3: TGTGCCAGCAGTTTAGGCGGCTACGAGCAGTACTTC.

V and J are TRBV2 and TRBJ2-3; a weak D match, TRBD2 (6 bases). The CDR3 consists of 13 residues. Germline V gives CDR1 SNHLY, CDR2 FYNNEI. V lost 3 bases and J lost 4, with 8 bases in between. CDR3 loop: CASSERLADTQYF. The CDR3 DNA reads as TGTGCCAGCAGTGAGCGACTAGCAGATACGCAGTATTTT.

The V and J genes are TRBV7-8 and TRBJ2-6; D not certain. Per germline, CDR1 SGHVS and CDR2 FQNEAQ. V was clipped by 2 bases and J by 3 bases, with 8 bases between them. CDR3 length equals 15 residues. The CDR3 spells CASSLLLFGANVLTF. As DNA, the CDR3 is TGTGCCAGCAGCTTATTGCTGTTTGGGGCCAACGTCCTGACTTTC.

V is TRBV7-6 and J is TRBJ2-2; perhaps TRBD1 as D (7 bases). The CDR3 loop spans 15 amino acids. Germline V gene sequence: CDR1 SGHVS, CDR2 FNYEAQ. Deletions cut 8 bases from V and 4 bases from J, with 17 bases between. In DNA form, the CDR3 reads TGTGCCAGCGCCCCGGGCCAGGGGGGCACCGGGGAGCTGTTTTTT. This translates into CASAPGQGGTGELFF.

This sequence joins TRBV7-3 and TRBJ2-1, with 7 bases fitting TRBD2. The CDR3 length is 15 residues. The V gene end was trimmed by 4 bases and the J gene end by 4 bases; junction bases not matched to a gene: 7. Germline loops: CDR1 SGHTA, CDR2 FQGTGA. The chain's CDR3 is CASSSRSGNYNEQFF. In nucleotides, the CDR3 is TGTGCCAGCAGCTCGAGAAGCGGGAATTACAATGAGCAGTTCTTC. The variable domain in full, with the rest retrieved from reference TRBV7-3 and TRBJ2-1, is GAGVSQTPSNKVTEKGKYVELRCDPISGHTALYWYRQSLGQGPEFLIYFQGTGAADDSGLPNDRFFAVRPEGSVSTLKIQRTERGDSAVYLCASSSRSGNYNEQFFGPGTRLTVL.

The chain has TRBV5-5 and TRBJ1-5; 8 bases are shared with TRBD1. The J segment lost 7 bases and the V segment lost 4 bases, leaving 4 bases of the junction unmatched. Per germline, CDR1 SGHKS and CDR2 YYEKEE (reference sequence). The CDR3 is 13 amino acids. The CDR3 bases are TGTGCCAGCAGCCGGGACAGGTCCCAGCCCCAGCATTTT. Translation gives CASSRDRSQPQHF.